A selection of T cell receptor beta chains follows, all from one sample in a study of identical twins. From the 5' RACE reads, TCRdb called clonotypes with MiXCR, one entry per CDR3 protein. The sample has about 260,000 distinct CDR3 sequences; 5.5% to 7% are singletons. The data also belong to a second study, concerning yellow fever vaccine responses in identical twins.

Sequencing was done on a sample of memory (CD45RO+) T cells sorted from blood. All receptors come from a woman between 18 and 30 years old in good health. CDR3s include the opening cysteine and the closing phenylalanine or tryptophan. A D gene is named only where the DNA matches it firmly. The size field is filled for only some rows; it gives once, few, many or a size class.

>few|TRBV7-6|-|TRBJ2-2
TGTGCCAGCAGCTTACAGGAGGCCGGGGAGCTGTTTTTT
CASSLQEAGELFF
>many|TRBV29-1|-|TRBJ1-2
TGCAGCGTTGCACTCACATATGGCTACACCTTC
CSVALTYGYTF
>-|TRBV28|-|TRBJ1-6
TGTGCCAGCACCGAGGACCGATTTAATTCACCCCTCCACTTT
CASTEDRFNSPLHF
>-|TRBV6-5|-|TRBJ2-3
TGTGCCAGCAGTTACTCTGTCACAGATACGCAGTATTTT
CASSYSVTDTQYF
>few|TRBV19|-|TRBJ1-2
TGTGCCAGTAGTACGACAGGAGTTAGCTATGGCTACACCTTC
CASSTTGVSYGYTF
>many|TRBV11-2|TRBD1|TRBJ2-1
TGTGCCAGCAGCTCCCTCCAGGGGGACAATGAGCAGTTCTTC
CASSSLQGDNEQFF
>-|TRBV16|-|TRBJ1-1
TGTGCCAGCAGCCAATCGGGCAGGGTGAACACTGAAGCTTTCTTT
CASSQSGRVNTEAFF
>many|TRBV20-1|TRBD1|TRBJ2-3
TGCAGTGCTCCTACAGGGGGGAACACAGATACGCAGTATTTT
CSAPTGGNTDTQYF
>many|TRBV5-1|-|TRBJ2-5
TGCGCCAGCAGCTTGGCCGGGGACCAAGAGACCCAGTACTTC
CASSLAGDQETQYF
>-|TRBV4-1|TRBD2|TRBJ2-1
TGCGCCAGCAGCCAAGCGGGACTAGCGGGAGATGAGCAGTTCTTC
CASSQAGLAGDEQFF
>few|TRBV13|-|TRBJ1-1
TGTGCCAGCAGCCACATATCGGCACTAAACACTGAAGCTTTCTTT
CASSHISALNTEAFF
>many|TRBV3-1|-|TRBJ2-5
TGTGCCAGCAGCCGAACTGATCAGGGGACTGCTCTTCAAGAGACCCAGTACTTC
CASSRTDQGTALQETQYF
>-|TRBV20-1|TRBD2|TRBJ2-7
TGCTGTGCTAAGGGTAGCGGGAGAGTGGAGAACTACGAGCAGTACTTC
CCAKGSGRVENYEQYF
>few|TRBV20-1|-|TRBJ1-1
TGCAGCGCCGCGGGGGGGGGTCACACTGAAGCTTTCTTT
CSAAGGGHTEAFF
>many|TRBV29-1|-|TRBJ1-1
TGCAGCGTTGTTACAGGGAACACTGAAGCTTTCTTT
CSVVTGNTEAFF
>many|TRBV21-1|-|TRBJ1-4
TGTGCCAGCAGCAAAGAGGACAGCCAAAGGGGAAGAAAACTGTTTTTT
CASSKEDSQRGRKLFF
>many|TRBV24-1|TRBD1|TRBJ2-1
TGTGCCACCAGTGACGCGATGACAGGGAGCGTTCACAATGAGCAGTTCTTC
CATSDAMTGSVHNEQFF
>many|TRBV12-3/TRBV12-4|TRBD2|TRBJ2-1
TGTGCCAGCAGTTTGGGTAGCGGGAGCGTTGAGCAGTTCTTC
CASSLGSGSVEQFF
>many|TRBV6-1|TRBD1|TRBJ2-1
TGTGCCAGCAGTGAACCCAGGGGGCTTTTTCGTGAGCAGTTCTTC
CASSEPRGLFREQFF
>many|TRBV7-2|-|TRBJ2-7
TGTGCCAGCAGCTTACAACAGGGATCCTACGAGCAGTACTTC
CASSLQQGSYEQYF
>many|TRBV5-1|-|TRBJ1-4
TGCGCCAGCAGCTTGGCTCGGGGGCAGAGTGAAAAACTGTTTTTT
CASSLARGQSEKLFF
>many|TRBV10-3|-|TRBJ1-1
TGTGCCATCAGTGAAGGGGGGAGGACTGAAGCTTTCTTT
CAISEGGRTEAFF
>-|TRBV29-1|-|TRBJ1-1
TGCAGCGTTGTTCACATGAACACTGAAGCTTTCTTT
CSVVHMNTEAFF
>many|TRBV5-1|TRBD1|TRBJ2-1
TGCGCCAGCAGCTTGGCGTTGGCAGGGGGTGGTTACAATGAGCAGTTCTTC
CASSLALAGGGYNEQFF
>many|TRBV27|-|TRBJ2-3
TGTGCCAGCAGTTTACGGGGACGGATGTCCACAGATACGCAGTATTTT
CASSLRGRMSTDTQYF
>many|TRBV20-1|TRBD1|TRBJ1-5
TGCAGTGCTAGAGGCCAGGGGGATCAGCCCCAGCATTTT
CSARGQGDQPQHF
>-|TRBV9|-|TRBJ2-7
TGTGCCAGCAGCGTAGGACTACATTCCTACGAGCAGTACTTC
CASSVGLHSYEQYF
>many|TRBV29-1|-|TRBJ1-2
TGCAGCGTTATTGAGAATTATGGCTACACCTTC
CSVIENYGYTF
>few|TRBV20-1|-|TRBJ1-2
TGCACCACCCGGGACATCCAAAGGGGTTATGGCTACACCTTC
CTTRDIQRGYGYTF
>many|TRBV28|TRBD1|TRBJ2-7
TGTGCCAGCAGTCGGGCCGGGACAGCCCTTAACGAGCAGTACTTC
CASSRAGTALNEQYF
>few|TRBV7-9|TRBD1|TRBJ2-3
TGTGCCAGCAGCTTAGGACAGGGTGTACTCCTAGATACGCAGTATTTT
CASSLGQGVLLDTQYF
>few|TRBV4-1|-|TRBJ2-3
TGCGCCAGCAGCCTGGGTCGTTTCGCAGATACGCAGTATTTT
CASSLGRFADTQYF
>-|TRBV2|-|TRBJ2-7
TGTGCCAGCAGTGTCCCGGGCAGGGGACTCTCCTACGAGCAGTACTTC
CASSVPGRGLSYEQYF
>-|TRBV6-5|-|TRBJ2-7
TGTGCCAGCAGTTACGGTGGGGCAGTCGTTGTCGGGCAGTACTTC
CASSYGGAVVVGQYF
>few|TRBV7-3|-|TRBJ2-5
TGTGCCAGCAGTCAATCGGGGTTGGAGACCCAGTACTTC
CASSQSGLETQYF
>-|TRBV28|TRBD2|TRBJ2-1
TGTGCCAGCAGTCAGGGACTAGCGGGAGGGCCGGGCAATGAGCAGTTCTTC
CASSQGLAGGPGNEQFF
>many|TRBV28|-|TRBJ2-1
TGTGCCAGCAGTCCGCGCTGGGGGTGGAACGGCTTCTTC
CASSPRWGWNGFF